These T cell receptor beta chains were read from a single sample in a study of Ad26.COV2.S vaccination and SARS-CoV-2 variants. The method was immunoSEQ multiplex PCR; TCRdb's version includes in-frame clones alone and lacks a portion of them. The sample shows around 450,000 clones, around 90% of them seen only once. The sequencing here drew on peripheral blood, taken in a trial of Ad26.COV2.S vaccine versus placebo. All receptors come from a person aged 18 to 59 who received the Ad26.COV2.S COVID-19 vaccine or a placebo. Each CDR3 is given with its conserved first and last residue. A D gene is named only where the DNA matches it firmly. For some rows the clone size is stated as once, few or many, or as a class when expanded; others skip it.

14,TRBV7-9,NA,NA,CASSLATVNTEAFF
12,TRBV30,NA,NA,CAWDSSYNEQFF
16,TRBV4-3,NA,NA,CASSQDRSLSGDTIYF
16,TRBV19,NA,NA,CASSWGRGGSGNEQFF
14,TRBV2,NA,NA,CASSELGSTYEQYF
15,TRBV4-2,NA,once,CASSRRHDANYGYTF
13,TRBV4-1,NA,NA,CASSQRQYNEQFF
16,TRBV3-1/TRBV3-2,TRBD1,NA,CASSDTGTGGSYEQYF
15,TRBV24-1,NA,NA,CATSDSGSSYNEQFF
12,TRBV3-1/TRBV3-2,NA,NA,CASSQAEETQYF
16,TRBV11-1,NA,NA,CASSSLPTGTNEKLFF
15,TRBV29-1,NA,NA,CSAPDPGQMNTEAFF
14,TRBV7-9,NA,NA,CASSLLLGSETQYF
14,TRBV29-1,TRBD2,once,CSVELAGPTGELFF
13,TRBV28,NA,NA,CASSSLPRTEQFF
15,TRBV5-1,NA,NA,CASSLFRSGEETQYF
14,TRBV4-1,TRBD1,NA,CASSLQGAHGELFF
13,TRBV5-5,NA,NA,CASSLRPAYEQYF
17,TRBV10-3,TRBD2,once,CASDTSGLAMNYNEQFF
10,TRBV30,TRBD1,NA,CATGDTEAFF
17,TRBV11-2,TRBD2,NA,CASSFGLAGRSYNEQFF
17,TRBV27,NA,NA,CASSLILGATSTDTQYF
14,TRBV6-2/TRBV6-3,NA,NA,CASSWDTSTGELFF
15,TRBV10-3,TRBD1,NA,CAISNAGTGGYEQYF
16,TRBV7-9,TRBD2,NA,CASRQGLAGGTGELFF
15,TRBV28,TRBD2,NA,CASRSGTSIYNEQFF
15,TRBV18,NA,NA,CASSPQGPSGNTIYF
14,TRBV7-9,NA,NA,CASSKYTGDEKLFF
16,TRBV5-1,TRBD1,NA,CASSPGTGGAGQPQHF
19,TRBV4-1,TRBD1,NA,CASSQETRTGTSGANVLTF
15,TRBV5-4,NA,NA,CASSVLVGRGIGYTF